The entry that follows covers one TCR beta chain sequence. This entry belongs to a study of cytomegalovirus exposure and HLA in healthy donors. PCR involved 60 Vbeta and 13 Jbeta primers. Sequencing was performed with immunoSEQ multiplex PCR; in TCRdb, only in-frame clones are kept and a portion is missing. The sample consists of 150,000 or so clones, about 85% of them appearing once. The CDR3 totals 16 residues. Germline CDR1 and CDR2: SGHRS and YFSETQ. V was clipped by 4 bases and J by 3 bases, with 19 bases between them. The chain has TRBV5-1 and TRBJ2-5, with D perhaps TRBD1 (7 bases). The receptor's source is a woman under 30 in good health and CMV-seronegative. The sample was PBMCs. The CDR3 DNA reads TGCGCCAGCAGCGCGGGGTACGGAGGGGGCGAAGAGACCCAGTACTTC. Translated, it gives CASSAGYGGGEETQYF. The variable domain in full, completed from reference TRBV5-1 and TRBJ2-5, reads KAGVTQTPRYLIKTRGQQVTLSCSPISGHRSVSWYQQTPGQGLQFLFEYFSETQRNKGNFPGRFSGRQFSNSRSEMNVSTLELGDSALYLCASSAGYGGGEETQYFGPGTRLLVL.